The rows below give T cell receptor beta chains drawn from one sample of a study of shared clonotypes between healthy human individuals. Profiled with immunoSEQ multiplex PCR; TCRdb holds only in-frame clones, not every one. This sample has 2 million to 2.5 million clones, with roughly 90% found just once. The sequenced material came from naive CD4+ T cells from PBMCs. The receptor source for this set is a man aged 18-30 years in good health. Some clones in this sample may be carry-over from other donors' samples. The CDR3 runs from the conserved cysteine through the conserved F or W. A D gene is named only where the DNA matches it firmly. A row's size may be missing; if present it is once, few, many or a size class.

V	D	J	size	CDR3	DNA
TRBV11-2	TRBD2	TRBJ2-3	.	CASSSLAGVDADTQYF	TGTGCCAGCAGCTCACTAGCGGGAGTAGATGCAGATACGCAGTATTTT
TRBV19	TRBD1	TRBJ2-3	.	CASSNRPGQGADTQYF	TGTGCCAGTAGTAATCGGCCGGGACAGGGAGCAGATACGCAGTATTTT
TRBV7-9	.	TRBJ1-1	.	CASSPRIESDQIF	TGTGCCAGCAGCCCCCGGATTGAAAGTGATCAAATCTTT
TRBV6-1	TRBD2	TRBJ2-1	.	CATRAGGHNEQFF	TGTGCCACCCGAGCGGGAGGGCACAATGAGCAGTTCTTC
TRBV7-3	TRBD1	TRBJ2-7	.	CASSLTGQGAYEQYF	TGTGCCAGCAGCTTGACGGGACAGGGTGCCTACGAGCAGTACTTC
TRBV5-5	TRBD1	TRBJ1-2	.	CASSWQGAYGYTF	TGTGCCAGCAGCTGGCAGGGGGCCTATGGCTACACCTTC
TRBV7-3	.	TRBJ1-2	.	CASSLDNRAGYTF	TGTGCCAGCAGCTTAGACAACAGGGCTGGCTACACCTTC
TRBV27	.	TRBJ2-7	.	CASSPALARGHEQYF	TGTGCCAGCAGTCCGGCACTAGCGCGGGGGCACGAGCAGTACTTC
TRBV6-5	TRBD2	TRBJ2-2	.	CASSYSGGSAGELFF	TGTGCCAGCAGTTACTCGGGAGGGTCTGCCGGGGAGCTGTTTTTT
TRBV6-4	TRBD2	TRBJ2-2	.	CASSPFREGTGELFF	TGTGCCAGCAGCCCATTCCGGGAGGGCACCGGGGAGCTGTTTTTT
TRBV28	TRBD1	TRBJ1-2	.	CASNIGTGYGYTF	TGTGCCAGCAACATAGGGACAGGATATGGCTACACCTTC
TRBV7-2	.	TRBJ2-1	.	CASSFLQGGNEQFF	TGTGCCAGCAGCTTCTTGCAGGGGGGCAATGAGCAGTTCTTC
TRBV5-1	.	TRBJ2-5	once	CASSQNPGKETQYF	TGCGCCAGCAGCCAAAACCCCGGGAAAGAGACCCAGTACTTC
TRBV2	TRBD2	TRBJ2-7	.	CASRNRRTGGPYEQYF	TGTGCCAGCAGGAATAGAAGGACGGGGGGACCCTACGAGCAGTACTTC
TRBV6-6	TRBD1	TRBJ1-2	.	CASRTGWRGYTF	TGTGCCAGCAGGACAGGGTGGCGAGGCTACACCTTC
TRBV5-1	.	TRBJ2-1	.	CASSTGRDVVQFF	TGCGCCAGCAGCACCGGCAGGGACGTGGTGCAGTTCTTC
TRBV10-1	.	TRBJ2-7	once	CASSDRAVVDTYEQYF	TGCGCCAGCAGTGATCGGGCCGTTGTTGATACCTACGAGCAGTACTTC
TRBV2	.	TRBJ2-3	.	CASSEGLGGTDTQYF	TGTGCCAGCAGTGAAGGGCTCGGTGGGACAGATACGCAGTATTTT
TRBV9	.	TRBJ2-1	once	CASRSTGTAAVNEQFF	TGTGCCAGCAGGTCTACCGGGACGGCGGCTGTCAATGAGCAGTTCTTC
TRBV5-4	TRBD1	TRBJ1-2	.	CASSPRGDRTYGYTF	TGTGCCAGCAGCCCTAGGGGGGACAGGACCTATGGCTACACCTTC
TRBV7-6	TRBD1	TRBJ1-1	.	CASSRQGGTEAFF	TGTGCCAGCAGCCGACAGGGTGGCACTGAAGCTTTCTTT
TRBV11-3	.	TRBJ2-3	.	CASSLSGVTDTQYF	TGTGCCAGCAGCTTATCCGGAGTCACAGATACGCAGTATTTT
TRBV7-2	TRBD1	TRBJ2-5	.	CASSQRGTGYETQYF	TGTGCCAGCAGCCAACGCGGGACAGGGTACGAGACCCAGTACTTC